The rows below give T cell receptor beta chains drawn from one sample of a study of identical twins' blood T cells. TCRdb independently ran MiXCR on the 5' RACE reads; one entry per CDR3 protein. The profile covers a few hundred thousand distinct CDR3 sequences, with roughly 28% appearing a single time and about 6% taken by the ten largest. Sequencing was carried out using PBMCs. Receptors were obtained from a woman aged 18 to 50 in good health. Each CDR3 is given with its conserved first and last residue. A D gene is named only where the DNA matches it firmly. The listing skips clone size in some rows; elsewhere it reads once, few, many or a size class.

clone size | J gene | D gene | V gene | CDR3 protein | CDR3 DNA
- | TRBJ1-5 | - | TRBV20-1 | CSARGLTDNQPQHF | TGCAGTGCTAGAGGTTTAACAGACAATCAGCCCCAGCATTTT
- | TRBJ1-5 | - | TRBV20-1 | CSVREEAPNQPQHF | TGCAGTGTAAGGGAGGAGGCCCCCAATCAGCCCCAGCATTTT
few | TRBJ1-5 | - | TRBV5-1 | CASSRGRNQPQHF | TGCGCCAGCAGCAGGGGTCGCAATCAGCCCCAGCATTTT
- | TRBJ2-4 | - | TRBV7-9 | CASSHRQDPKNIQYF | TGTGCCAGCAGCCATCGACAGGACCCCAAAAACATTCAGTACTTC
- | TRBJ2-5 | TRBD1 | TRBV7-9 | CASSSDRGRGETQYF | TGTGCCAGCAGCAGTGACAGGGGCAGGGGAGAGACCCAGTACTTC
once | TRBJ1-2 | TRBD1 | TRBV5-8 | CASSTTGGHRRGYTF | TGTGCCAGCAGCACGACAGGGGGACACCGGCGTGGCTACACCTTC
many | TRBJ1-3 | - | TRBV12-3/TRBV12-4 | CASSPKGNTIYF | TGTGCCAGCAGTCCTAAAGGAAACACCATATATTTT
many | TRBJ1-5 | - | TRBV10-3 | CAISGTQGSNQPQHF | TGTGCCATCAGTGGGACACAGGGTAGCAATCAGCCCCAGCATTTT
few | TRBJ1-2 | - | TRBV9 | CASSAQDTYGYTF | TGTGCCAGCAGCGCCCAAGATACCTATGGCTACACCTTC
- | TRBJ1-2 | - | TRBV30 | CAWSWEGGYTF | TGTGCCTGGAGTTGGGAGGGAGGCTACACCTTC
- | TRBJ1-2 | - | TRBV20-1 | CSASPSGGYGGYTF | TGCAGTGCTAGTCCTTCGGGAGGGTATGGAGGCTACACCTTC
- | TRBJ2-1 | - | TRBV5-1 | CASSLARVTYNEQFF | TGCGCCAGCAGCTTGGCCCGGGTTACCTACAATGAGCAGTTCTTC